This T cell receptor (beta chain) is from a study of OX40 agonist ivuxolimab in advanced cancers. Background on the study: Earlier treatment with anti-PD-1, anti-PD-L1 or anti-CTLA-4 was permitted, and under 50% had received some.

Study-level findings and limits: The mean number of expanded clones was higher in CD8+ T cells than in CD4+. At 0.1-3.0 mg/kg, partial responders had clonal expansion among the lowest observed.

Regarding this clone: Its antigen remains unidentified.

Only in-frame clones appear in the TCRdb table, and some are missing; sequencing was by immunoSEQ multiplex PCR. This table has about 99,000 clones, roughly 95% appearing once. CDR1 and CDR2 (germline): MNHEY, SMNVEV (reference sequence). The CDR3 runs 14 residues. V lost 0 bases to trimming and J lost 3 bases, with 9 bases between them. V gene TRBV27 combines with J gene TRBJ2-7; D not certain. This clonotype was sampled from an adult with an advanced solid tumor such as melanoma, head and neck, liver or kidney cancer. The sequenced sample was CD4+ or CD8+ T cells sorted from blood, obtained in a trial of the OX40 agonist ivuxolimab. This chain's CDR3 is CASSLSGTVYEQYF. DNA of the CDR3: TGTGCCAGCAGTTTATCGGGAACGGTCTACGAGCAGTACTTC.